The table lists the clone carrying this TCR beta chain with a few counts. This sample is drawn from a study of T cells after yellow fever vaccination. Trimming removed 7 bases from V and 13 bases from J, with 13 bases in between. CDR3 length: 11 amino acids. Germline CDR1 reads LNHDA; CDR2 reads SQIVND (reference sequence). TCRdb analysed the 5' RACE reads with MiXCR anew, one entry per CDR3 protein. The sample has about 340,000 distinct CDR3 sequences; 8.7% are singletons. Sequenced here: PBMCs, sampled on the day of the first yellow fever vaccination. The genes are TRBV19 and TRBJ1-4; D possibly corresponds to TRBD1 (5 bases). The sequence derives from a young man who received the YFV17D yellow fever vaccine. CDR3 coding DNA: TGTGCCAGTAAGGAGGGGCGAAGACTGTTTTTT. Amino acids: CASKEGRRLFF.